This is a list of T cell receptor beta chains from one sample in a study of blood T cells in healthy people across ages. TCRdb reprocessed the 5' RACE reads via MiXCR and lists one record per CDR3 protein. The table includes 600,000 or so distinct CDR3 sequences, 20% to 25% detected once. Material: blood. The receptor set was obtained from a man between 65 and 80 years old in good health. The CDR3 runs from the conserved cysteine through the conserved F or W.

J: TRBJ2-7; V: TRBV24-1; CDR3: CATSAGRNSYEQYF
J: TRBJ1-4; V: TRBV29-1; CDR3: CSVEGRGSEKLFF
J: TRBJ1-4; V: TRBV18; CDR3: CASSPGSLNEKLFF
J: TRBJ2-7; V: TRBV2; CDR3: CASSKLAQNYEQYF
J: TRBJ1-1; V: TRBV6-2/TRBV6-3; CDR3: CASRAGRLTEAFF
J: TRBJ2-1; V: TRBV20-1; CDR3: CSAPSGSGGIQGPNEQFF
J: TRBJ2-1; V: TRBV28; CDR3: CASSFRSHYSYNEQFF
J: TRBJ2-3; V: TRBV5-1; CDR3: CASSLESGGSTDTQYF
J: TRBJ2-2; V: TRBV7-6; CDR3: CASSPGGLAGGELFF
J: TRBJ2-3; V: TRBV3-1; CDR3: CASSQGSGLAADTQYF
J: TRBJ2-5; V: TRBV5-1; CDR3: CASSLVGSTETQYF
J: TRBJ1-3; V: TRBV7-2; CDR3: CASSLEDQRFSGNTIYF
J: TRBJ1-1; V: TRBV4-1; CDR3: CASSPPDRAGEAFF
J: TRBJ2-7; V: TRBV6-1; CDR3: CASSEAILPTSRREQYF